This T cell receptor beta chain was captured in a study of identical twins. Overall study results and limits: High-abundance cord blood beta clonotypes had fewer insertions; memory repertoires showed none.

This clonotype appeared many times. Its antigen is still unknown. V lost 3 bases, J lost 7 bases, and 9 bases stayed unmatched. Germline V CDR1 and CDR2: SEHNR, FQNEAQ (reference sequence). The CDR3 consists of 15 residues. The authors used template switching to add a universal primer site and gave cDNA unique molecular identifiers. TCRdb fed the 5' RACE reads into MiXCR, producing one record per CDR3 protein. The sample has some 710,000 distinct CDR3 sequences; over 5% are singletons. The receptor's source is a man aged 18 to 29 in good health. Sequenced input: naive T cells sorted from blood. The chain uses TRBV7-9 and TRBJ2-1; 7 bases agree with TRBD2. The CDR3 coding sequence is TGTGCCAGCAGCTTTAGAGCGGGAAAGGATAATGAGCAGTTCTTC. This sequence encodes CASSFRAGKDNEQFF.